This T cell receptor (beta chain) stems from a study of blood T cell repertoires in COVID-19 (dated by TCRdb to the early 2020s). In terms of the full investigation: The collaborator samples originated in the United States, Italy and Spain and spanned the acute and convalescent phases of COVID-19. The dataset comprised deeply sampled blood TCRbeta repertoires from subjects exposed to, actively infected with, or recovered from COVID-19. Where HLA class I and class II types were available, the types were taken from metadata supplied by the sample provider, not from assay-based typing. A de-identified subject ID, COVID-19 status, age in years and sex were almost always included in the sample metadata. A freely available public database, intended as a resource for researchers studying the immune response to SARS-CoV-2, is where the repertoires were released. Samples came from the ongoing ImmuneRACE study (first 160 participants) plus 1,254 subjects from 6 global collaborators. The prospective study material was composed of cDNA or gDNA derived from T cells, B-cell-depleted T cells, or PBMCs. General findings and caveats noted by the study authors: The amount of clinical and demographic metadata varied by source and participant and was provided uncurated.

Trimming removed 5 bases from V and 2 bases from J, leaving 3 bases between the germline ends. As encoded in the germline V gene, CDR1 is MNHEY while CDR2 is SVGAGI. The CDR3 goes from the cysteine to the phenylalanine over 11 residues. Only the CDR3 DNA is retained, 33 bases long and in frame from the first base. TCRbeta CDR3 regions were amplified from genomic DNA using the immunoSEQ Assay, a bias-controlled multiplex PCR. On the authors' methods: The number of nucleated cells in each sample was estimated by amplification of reference gene primers within the assay. To quantify the absolute abundance of each unique TCRbeta CDR3 rearrangement, sequence reads were collapsed and filtered. For each sample, productive Simpson clonality was calculated by taking the square root of Simpson's diversity index across productive rearrangements. In TCRdb, the immuneACCESS table is reduced to in-frame sequences with V and J assigned. These tables do not hold every clone; where another copy was compared, an unresolved V gene accounts for under half, and the others remain unexplained. V and J calls and clone size are as listed in that table; D and trimming were resolved from the DNA. In all, the sample holds 23,000 or so clones, and roughly 80% of those were seen once. The top ten hold around 3.2% of the sample.

The collaborating institutions used their own protocols to collect whole blood in K2EDTA tubes. For TCRbeta analysis, collaborators shipped samples in one of three forms: frozen whole blood, isolated PBMCs, or DNA extracted from either of those sample types. Of note for this clone: Its cognate antigen has yet to be identified. Per-base qualities were not stored, and no clone one base away is much larger.

The sample consisted of peripheral blood. This clonotype was sampled from a man in his forties with acute or convalescent COVID-19. The chain is encoded by TRBV6-5 joined to TRBJ1-1, with the D gene not clear enough to name. The nucleotides read TGTGCCAGCAGTCCTAACACTGAAGCTTTCTTT. Its translation reads: CASSPNTEAFF.